This T cell receptor (beta chain) was identified in a study of blood T cell repertoires in COVID-19 (dated by TCRdb to between 2020 and 2021). The study in broad terms: Samples from collaborators originated in the United States, Italy and Spain and spanned both the acute and convalescent phases of COVID-19. A de-identified subject ID, COVID-19 status, age in years and sex were almost always included in the sample metadata. The dataset comprised deeply sampled blood TCRbeta repertoires from subjects exposed to, actively infected with, or recovered from COVID-19. Where available, HLA class I and class II types were taken from metadata supplied by the sample provider and were not determined by assay-based typing. The samples were drawn from the first 160 participants of the ongoing ImmuneRACE study and from 1,254 subjects provided by 6 global collaborators. The material from the prospective study consisted of cDNA or gDNA derived from T cells, B-cell-depleted T cells, or PBMCs. A freely available public database, intended as a resource for researchers studying the immune response to SARS-CoV-2, is where the repertoires were released.

Each collaborating institution followed its own protocols to collect whole blood in K2EDTA tubes. For TCRbeta analysis, collaborators shipped samples as frozen whole blood, isolated PBMCs, or DNA extracted from either of those sample types. What the research found in general, with its limitations: How much clinical and demographic metadata was included differed by source and by participant, and the metadata was provided uncurated.

In regard to this clone: Its antigen remains unidentified. No base-level quality is on record; no much larger clone is a single base apart.

The immunoSEQ Assay, a bias-controlled multiplex PCR, was used to amplify TCRbeta CDR3 regions from genomic DNA. Per the original workflow: The number of nucleated cells in each sample was estimated from the amplification of reference gene primers within the assay. Sequence reads were collapsed and filtered to measure the absolute abundance of every unique TCRbeta CDR3 rearrangement. Productive Simpson clonality was computed per sample as the square root of Simpson's diversity index over productive rearrangements. TCRdb carries this immuneACCESS record with in-frame sequences only. Its versions omit some clonotypes, under half of them owing to an unresolved V gene in the studies checked, with the rest unexplained. V and J calls plus clone size are reproduced from that table; the DNA served to infer D and trimming. Within this sample are some 81,000 clones, with nearly 95% of them counted one time only. The ten largest clones add up to about 4.5% of the sample.

The TCR sequence derives from a human donor with active COVID-19. The donor label of this sample is uncertain. The material sequenced was peripheral blood.

The sequenced DNA is TGCGCCAGCAGCCAAGAAATCGGGGGGAAGCAGTTCTTC. Translated, this is CASSQEIGGKQFF. The chain joins TRBV4-3 to TRBJ2-1, with 7 bases matching TRBD2. Counted from cysteine to phenylalanine, this CDR3 has 13 amino acids. The sequence is cut down to CDR3 DNA, 39 bases in frame from base 1. V is trimmed back by 0 bases and J by 11 bases, and the junction contains 4 bases that no gene match accounts for. CDR1 and CDR2, looked up from the germline V gene, are LGHNA and YSLEER.